This T cell receptor beta chain originates from a study of CD8 T cells in ankylosing spondylitis. Broader study findings: Relatively scarce in peripheral blood, disease-linked clones were CD8+. Characteristic, it appeared, of ankylosing spondylitis blood was a TCR beta motif of eight or nine highly homologous variants.

Making the TCR beta libraries involved quantitative 5'-RACE with molecular barcodes. Each CDR3 protein gets one entry after TCRdb re-called the 5' RACE reads with MiXCR. This table holds some 100,000 distinct CDR3 sequences, about 8.5% found once. Only a few counts were recorded for this clonotype. Its antigen is still unknown. Germline V gene data show CDR1 as KGHDR and CDR2 as SFDVKD. The CDR3 has 17 amino acids. J gave up 3 bases and V 4 bases, and 9 bases lay outside the gene matches. This clonotype originated in a male donor with ankylosing spondylitis or in good health (not recorded which). This chain joins TRBV24-1 and TRBJ2-1, with 9 bases fitting TRBD1. The sequenced sample was blood, either unsorted or a sorted T cell fraction (not recorded which). In DNA form, the CDR3 reads TGTGCCACCAGTGACCACAGGGGGCGCGAGGGCTACAATGAGCAGTTCTTC. Translation: CATSDHRGREGYNEQFF.